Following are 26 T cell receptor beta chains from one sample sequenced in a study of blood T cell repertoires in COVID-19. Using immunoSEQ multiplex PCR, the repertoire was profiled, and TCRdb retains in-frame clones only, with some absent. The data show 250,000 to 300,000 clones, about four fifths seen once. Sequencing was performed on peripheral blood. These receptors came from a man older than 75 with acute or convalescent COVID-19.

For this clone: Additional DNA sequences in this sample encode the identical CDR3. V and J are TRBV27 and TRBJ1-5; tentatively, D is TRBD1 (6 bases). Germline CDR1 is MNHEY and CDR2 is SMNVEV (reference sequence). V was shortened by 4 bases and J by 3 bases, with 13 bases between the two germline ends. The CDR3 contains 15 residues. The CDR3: CASSSLTGFNQPQHF. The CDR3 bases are TGTGCCAGCAGTTCCCTTACAGGGTTCAATCAGCCCCAGCATTTT.

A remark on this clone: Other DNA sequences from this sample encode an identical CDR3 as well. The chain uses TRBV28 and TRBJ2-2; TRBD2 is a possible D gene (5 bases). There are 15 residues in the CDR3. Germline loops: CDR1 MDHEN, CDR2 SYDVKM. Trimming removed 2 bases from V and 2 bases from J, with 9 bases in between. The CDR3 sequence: CASSLGLFNTGELFF. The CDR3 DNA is TGTGCCAGCAGTTTAGGACTCTTTAACACCGGGGAGCTGTTTTTT.

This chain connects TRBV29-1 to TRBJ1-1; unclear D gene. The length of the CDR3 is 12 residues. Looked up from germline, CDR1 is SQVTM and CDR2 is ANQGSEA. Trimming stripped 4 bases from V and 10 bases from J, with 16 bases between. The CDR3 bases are TGCAGCGTTGGAGAAGGGAATGGAGGAGCTTTCTTT. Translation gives CSVGEGNGGAFF.

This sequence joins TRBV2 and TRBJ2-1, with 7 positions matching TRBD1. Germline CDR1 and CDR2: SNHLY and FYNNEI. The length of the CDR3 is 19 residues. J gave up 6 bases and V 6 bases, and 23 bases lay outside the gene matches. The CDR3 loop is CASRLGTATLPLPGNEQFF. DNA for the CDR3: TGTGCCAGCAGGTTGGGGACAGCCACTCTACCCCTGCCTGGCAATGAGCAGTTCTTC.

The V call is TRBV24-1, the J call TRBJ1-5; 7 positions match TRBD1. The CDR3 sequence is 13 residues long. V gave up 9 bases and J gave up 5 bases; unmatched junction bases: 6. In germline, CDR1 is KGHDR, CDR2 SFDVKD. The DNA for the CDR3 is TGTGCCACCGCGACAGGGTCGGATCAGCCCCAGCATTTT. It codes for CATATGSDQPQHF.

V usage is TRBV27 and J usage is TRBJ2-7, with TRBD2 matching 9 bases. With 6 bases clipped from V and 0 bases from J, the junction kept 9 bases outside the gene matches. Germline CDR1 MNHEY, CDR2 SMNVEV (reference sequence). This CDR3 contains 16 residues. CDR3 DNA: TGTGCCAGCAGGAGAGTTAGCGGGAGCAACTCCTACGAGCAGTACTTC. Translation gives CASRRVSGSNSYEQYF.

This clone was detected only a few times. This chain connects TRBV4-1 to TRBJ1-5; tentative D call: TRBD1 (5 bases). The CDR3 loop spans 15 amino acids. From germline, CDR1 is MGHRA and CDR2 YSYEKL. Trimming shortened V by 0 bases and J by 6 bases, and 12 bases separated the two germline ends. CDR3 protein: CASSQDRGSAQPQHF. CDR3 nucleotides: TGCGCCAGCAGCCAAGATCGGGGGTCGGCTCAGCCCCAGCATTTT.

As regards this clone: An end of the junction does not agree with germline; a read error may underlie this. The CDR3 is CASGQGSHEQYF. In nucleotides, the CDR3 is TGTGCCAGCGGACAGGGCTCCCACGAGCAGTACTTC. V and J are TRBV2 and TRBJ2-7, with 8 bases aligning to TRBD1. The CDR3 contains 12 residues. Germline CDR1 is SNHLY and CDR2 is FYNNEI.

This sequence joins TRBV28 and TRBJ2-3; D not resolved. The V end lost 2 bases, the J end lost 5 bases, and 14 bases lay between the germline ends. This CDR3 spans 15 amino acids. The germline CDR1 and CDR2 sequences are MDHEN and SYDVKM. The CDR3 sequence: CASSLLDQFRDTQYF. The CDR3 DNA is TGTGCCAGCAGTTTACTAGATCAATTTAGAGATACGCAGTATTTT.

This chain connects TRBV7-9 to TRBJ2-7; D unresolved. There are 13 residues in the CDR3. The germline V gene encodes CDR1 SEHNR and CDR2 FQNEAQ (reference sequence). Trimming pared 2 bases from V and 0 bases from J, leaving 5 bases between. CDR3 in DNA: TGTGCCAGCAGCTTATGGAGCTCCTACGAGCAGTACTTC. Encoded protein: CASSLWSSYEQYF.

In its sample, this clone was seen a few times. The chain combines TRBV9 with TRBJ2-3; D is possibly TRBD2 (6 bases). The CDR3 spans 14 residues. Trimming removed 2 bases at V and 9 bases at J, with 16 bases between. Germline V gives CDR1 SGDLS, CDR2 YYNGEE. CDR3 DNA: TGTGCCAGCAGCGTTCGAGTAGGGAGGCCCACGCAGTATTTT. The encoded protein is CASSVRVGRPTQYF.

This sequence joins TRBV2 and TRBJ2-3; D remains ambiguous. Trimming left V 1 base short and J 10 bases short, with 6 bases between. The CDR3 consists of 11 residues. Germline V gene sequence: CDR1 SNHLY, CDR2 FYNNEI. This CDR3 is CASSEVEPQYF. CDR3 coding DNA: TGTGCCAGCAGTGAAGTAGAACCGCAGTATTTT. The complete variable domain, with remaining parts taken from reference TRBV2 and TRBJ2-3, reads EPEVTQTPSHQVTQMGQEVILRCVPISNHLYFYWYRQILGQKVEFLVSFYNNEISEKSEIFDDQFSVERPDGSNFTLKIRSTKLEDSAMYFCASSEVEPQYFGPGTRLTVL.

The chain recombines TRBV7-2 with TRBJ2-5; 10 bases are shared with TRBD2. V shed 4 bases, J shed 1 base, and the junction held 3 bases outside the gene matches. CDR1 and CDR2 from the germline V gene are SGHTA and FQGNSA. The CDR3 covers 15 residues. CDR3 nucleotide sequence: TGTGCCAGCAGCTCCCGACTAGCGGGCCAAGAGACCCAGTACTTC. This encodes CASSSRLAGQETQYF.

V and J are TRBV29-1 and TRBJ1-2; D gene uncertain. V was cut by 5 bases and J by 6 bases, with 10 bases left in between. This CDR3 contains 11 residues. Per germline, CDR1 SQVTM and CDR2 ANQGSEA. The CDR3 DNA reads TGCAGCGTTTCTTCGGGGAATGGCTACACCTTC. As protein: CSVSSGNGYTF.

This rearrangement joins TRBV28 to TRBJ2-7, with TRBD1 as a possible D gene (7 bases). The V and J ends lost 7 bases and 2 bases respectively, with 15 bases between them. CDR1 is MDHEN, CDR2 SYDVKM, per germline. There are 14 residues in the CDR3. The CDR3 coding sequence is TGTGCCAGCACCAGGGGGACTGGGACCTACGAGCAGTACTTC. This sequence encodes CASTRGTGTYEQYF.

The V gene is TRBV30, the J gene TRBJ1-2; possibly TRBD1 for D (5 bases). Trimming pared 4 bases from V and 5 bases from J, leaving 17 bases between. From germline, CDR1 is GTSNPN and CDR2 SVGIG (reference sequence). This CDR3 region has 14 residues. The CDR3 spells CAWNREGRIYGYTF. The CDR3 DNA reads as TGTGCCTGGAATAGGGAGGGGCGGATATATGGCTACACCTTC.

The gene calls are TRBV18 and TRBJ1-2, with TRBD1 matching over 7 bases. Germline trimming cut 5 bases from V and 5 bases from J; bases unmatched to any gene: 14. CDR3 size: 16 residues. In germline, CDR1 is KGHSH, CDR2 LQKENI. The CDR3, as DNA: TGTGCCAGCTCATCTCTCGCCTGGGGGACAGAATATGGCTACACCTTC. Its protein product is CASSSLAWGTEYGYTF.

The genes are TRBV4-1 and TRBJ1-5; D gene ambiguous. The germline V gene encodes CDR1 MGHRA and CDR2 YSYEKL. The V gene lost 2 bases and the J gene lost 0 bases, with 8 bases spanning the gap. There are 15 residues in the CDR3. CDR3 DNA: TGCGCCAGCAGCCAATCACAGTATAGCAATCAGCCCCAGCATTTT. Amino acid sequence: CASSQSQYSNQPQHF.

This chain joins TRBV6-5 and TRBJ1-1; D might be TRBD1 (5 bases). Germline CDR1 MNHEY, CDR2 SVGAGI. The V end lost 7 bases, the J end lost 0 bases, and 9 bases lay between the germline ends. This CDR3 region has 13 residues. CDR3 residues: CASTPRVNTEAFF. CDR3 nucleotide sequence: TGTGCCAGCACCCCCAGGGTGAACACTGAAGCTTTCTTT.

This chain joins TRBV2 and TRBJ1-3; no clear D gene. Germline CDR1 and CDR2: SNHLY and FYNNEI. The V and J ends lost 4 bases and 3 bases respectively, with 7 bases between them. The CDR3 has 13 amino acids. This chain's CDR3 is CASSGDIGNTIYF. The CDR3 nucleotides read TGTGCCAGCAGTGGAGACATTGGAAACACCATATATTTT.

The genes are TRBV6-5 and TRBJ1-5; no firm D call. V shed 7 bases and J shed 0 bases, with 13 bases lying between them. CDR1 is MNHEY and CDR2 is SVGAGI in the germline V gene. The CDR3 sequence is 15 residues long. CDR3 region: CASTLDILSNQPQHF. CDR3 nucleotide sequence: TGTGCCAGCACCTTAGACATCCTTAGCAATCAGCCCCAGCATTTT.

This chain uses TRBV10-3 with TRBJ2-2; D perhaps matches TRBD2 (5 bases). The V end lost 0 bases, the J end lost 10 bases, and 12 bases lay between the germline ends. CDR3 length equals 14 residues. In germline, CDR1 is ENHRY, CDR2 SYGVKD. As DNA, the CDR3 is TGTGCCATCAGTGAGTCGAGGGCCGTCGCGGAGCTGTTTTTT. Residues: CAISESRAVAELFF.

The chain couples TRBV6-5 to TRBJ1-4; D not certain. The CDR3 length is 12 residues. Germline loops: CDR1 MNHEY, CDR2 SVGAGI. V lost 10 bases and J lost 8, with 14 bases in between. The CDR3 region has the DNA TGTGCCACACTATTCCCCGGGGAAAAACTGTTTTTT. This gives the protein CATLFPGEKLFF.

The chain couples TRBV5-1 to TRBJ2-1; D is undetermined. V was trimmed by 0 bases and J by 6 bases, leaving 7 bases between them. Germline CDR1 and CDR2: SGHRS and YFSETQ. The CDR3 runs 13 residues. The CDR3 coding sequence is TGCGCCAGCAGCTTGGATGATAGCAATGAGCAGTTCTTC. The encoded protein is CASSLDDSNEQFF.

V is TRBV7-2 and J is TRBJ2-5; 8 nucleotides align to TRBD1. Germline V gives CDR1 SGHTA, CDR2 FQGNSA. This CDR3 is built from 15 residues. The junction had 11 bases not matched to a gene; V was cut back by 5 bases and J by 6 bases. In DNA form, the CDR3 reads TGTGCCAGCAGCCTGGGGACAGGCGGTGCCCAGACCCAGTACTTC. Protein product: CASSLGTGGAQTQYF.

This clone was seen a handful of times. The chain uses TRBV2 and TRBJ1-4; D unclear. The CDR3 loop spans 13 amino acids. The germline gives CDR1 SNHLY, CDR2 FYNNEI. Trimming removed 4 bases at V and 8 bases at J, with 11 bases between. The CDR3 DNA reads TGTGCCAGCAGTGGTTCCCCTTTAGAAAAACTGTTTTTT. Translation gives CASSGSPLEKLFF.